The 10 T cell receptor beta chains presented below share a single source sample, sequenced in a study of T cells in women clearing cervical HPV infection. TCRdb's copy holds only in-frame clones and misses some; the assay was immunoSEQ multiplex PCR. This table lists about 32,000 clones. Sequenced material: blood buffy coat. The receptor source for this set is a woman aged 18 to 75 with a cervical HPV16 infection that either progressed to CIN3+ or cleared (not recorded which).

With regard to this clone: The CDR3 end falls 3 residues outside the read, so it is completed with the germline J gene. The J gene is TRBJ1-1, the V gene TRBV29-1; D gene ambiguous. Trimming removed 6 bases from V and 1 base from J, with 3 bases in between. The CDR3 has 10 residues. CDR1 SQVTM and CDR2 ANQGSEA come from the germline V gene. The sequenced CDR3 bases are TGCAGCGTCAGGAACACTGAA. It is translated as CSVRNTE. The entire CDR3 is CSVRNTEAFF.

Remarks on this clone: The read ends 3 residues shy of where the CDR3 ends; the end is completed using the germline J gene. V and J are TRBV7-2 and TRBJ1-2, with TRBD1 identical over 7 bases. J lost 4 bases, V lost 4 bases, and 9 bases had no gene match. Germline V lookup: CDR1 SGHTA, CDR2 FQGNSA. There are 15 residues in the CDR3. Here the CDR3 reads CASSSMGGTVYGYTF. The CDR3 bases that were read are TGTGCCAGCAGCTCCATGGGTGGGACAGTCTATGGC.

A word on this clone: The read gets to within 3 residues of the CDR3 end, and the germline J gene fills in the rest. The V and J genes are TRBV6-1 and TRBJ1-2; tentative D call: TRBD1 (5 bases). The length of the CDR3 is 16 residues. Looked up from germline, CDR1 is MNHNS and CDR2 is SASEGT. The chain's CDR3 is CASSGQGLAGSSDYTF. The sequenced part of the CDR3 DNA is TGTGCCAGCAGTGGCCAGGGACTAGCGGGATCGAGTGAC.

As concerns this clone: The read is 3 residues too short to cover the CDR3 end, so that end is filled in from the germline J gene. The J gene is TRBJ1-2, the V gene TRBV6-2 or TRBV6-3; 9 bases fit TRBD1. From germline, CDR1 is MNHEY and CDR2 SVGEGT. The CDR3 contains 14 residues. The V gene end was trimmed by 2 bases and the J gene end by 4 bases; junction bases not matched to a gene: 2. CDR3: CASSYRDRVYGYTF. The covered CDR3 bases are TGTGCCAGCAGTTACCGGGACAGGGTCTATGGC.

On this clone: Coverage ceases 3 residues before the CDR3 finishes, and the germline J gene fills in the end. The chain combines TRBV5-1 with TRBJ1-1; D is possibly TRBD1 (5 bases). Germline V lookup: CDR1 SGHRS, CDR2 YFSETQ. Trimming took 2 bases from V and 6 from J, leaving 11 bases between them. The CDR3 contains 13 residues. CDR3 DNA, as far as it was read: TGCGCCAGCAGCTTAACAGGCCCAGCTGAA. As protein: CASSLTGPAE. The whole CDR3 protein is CASSLTGPAEAFF.

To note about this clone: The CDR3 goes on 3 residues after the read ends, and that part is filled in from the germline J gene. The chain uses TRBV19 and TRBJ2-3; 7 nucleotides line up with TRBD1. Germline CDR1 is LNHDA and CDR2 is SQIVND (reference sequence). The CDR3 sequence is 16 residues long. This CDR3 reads CASSVAMGQFQETQYF. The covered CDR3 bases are TGTGCCAGTTCTGTGGCCATGGGACAGTTCCAAGAGACG.

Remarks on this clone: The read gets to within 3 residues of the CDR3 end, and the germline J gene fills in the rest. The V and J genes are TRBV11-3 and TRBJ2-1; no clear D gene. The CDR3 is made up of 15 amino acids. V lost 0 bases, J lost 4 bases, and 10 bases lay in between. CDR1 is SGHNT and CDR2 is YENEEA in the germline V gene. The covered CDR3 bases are TGTGCCAGCAGCTTAGATAGAAGTATGTACAATGAG. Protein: CASSLDRSMYNE. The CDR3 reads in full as CASSLDRSMYNEQFF.

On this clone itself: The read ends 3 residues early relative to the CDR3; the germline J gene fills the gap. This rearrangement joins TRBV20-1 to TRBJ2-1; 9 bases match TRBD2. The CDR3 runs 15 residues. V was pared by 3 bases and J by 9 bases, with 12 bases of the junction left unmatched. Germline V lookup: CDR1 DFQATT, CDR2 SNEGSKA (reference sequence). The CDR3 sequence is CSASRLAGSQGEQFF. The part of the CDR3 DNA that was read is TGCAGTGCTAGCCGGCTAGCGGGGAGCCAAGGTGAG.

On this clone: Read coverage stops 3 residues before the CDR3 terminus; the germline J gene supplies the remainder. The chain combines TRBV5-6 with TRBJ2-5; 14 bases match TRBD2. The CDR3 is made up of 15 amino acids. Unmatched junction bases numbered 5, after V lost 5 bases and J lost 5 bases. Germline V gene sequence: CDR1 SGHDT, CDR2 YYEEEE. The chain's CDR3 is CASRRGLAGAETQYF. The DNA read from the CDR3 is TGTGCCAGCAGGAGGGGACTAGCGGGGGCTGAGACC.

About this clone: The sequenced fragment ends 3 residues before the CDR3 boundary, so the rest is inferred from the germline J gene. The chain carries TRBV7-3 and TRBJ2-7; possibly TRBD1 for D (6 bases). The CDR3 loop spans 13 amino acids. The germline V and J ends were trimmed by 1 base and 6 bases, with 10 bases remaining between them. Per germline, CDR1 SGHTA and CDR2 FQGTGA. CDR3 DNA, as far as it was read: TGTGCCAGCAGCTTAAATAGAGGGGGCGAG. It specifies CASSLNRGGE. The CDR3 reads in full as CASSLNRGGEQYF.